The 28 T cell receptor beta chains listed next were all sequenced from one sample in a study of T-cell reconstitution after alpha-beta-depleted transplantation in children. For TCRbeta, the library was prepared with unique molecular identifiers. TCRdb itself ran the PCR reads through MiXCR, one entry per CDR3 protein. The data hold about 440,000 distinct CDR3 sequences, with about 45% observed a single time. The specimen was PBMCs, collected before TCRalphabeta/CD19-depleted stem cell transplant. The receptors originated from a girl between 2 and 10 years old with aplastic anemia, due to receive a stem cell transplant.

This clonotype was detected many times. The chain recombines TRBV7-6 with TRBJ2-5; the match to TRBD2 covers 9 bases. The V gene end was trimmed by 2 bases and the J gene end by 4 bases; junction bases not matched to a gene: 5. Germline assignment: CDR1 SGHVS and CDR2 FNYEAQ. The CDR3 length is 15 residues. CDR3 nucleotides: TGTGCCAGCAGCTTACGGGTAGCGGGAGCAGAGACCCAGTACTTC. This encodes CASSLRVAGAETQYF.

This clonotype was detected a few times. The V gene is TRBV6-5, the J gene TRBJ2-7, with 11 bases aligning to TRBD2. The V gene's germline CDR1 is MNHEY and CDR2 SVGAGI. V trimming: 2 bases; J trimming: 7 bases; junction bases outside the gene matches: 4. The CDR3 runs 14 residues. The CDR3 coding sequence is TGTGCCAGCAGTTACGAAGGACTAGCGGGTGAGCAGTACTTC. Protein: CASSYEGLAGEQYF.

The chain couples TRBV12-3 or TRBV12-4 to TRBJ2-7; D is perhaps TRBD1 (5 bases). The CDR3 is 13 residues long. V gave up 3 bases and J gave up 3 bases, with 9 bases separating them. CDR3 in amino acids: CASSFQGFYEQYF. For the CDR3, the DNA is TGTGCCAGCAGTTTTCAGGGTTTCTACGAGCAGTACTTC.

This chain joins TRBV7-9 and TRBJ1-6; no definite D call. This CDR3 contains 17 residues. Between the trimmed V and J ends, which lost 2 bases and 0 bases, there was a span of 11 bases. The germline V gene encodes CDR1 SEHNR and CDR2 FQNEAQ (reference sequence). The CDR3 DNA reads as TGTGCCAGCAGCTTAATTGGCGTCAGCTCCTATAATTCACCCCTCCACTTT. Translating it yields CASSLIGVSSYNSPLHF.

The V gene is TRBV14, the J gene TRBJ2-1; no reliable D call. Trimming shortened V by 3 bases and J by 4 bases, and 7 bases separated the two germline ends. Germline loops: CDR1 SGHDN, CDR2 FVKESK. This CDR3 comprises 13 residues. The CDR3 protein is CASSHYTYNEQFF. CDR3 coding DNA: TGTGCCAGCAGCCACTACACTTACAATGAGCAGTTCTTC.

This clonotype has a single count. The gene calls are TRBV6-1 and TRBJ2-4; the match to TRBD2 covers 10 bases. V gave up 6 bases and J gave up 0 bases; unmatched junction bases: 2. The CDR3 totals 15 residues. CDR1 and CDR2 (germline): MNHNS, SASEGT. This chain's CDR3 is CASSTSGVAKNIQYF. CDR3 nucleotides: TGTGCCAGCAGCACTAGCGGGGTAGCCAAAAACATTCAGTACTTC.

This clonotype was detected many times. The rearrangement links TRBV27 to TRBJ1-5; D gene ambiguous. V was pared by 5 bases and J by 6 bases, with 11 bases between. Looked up from germline, CDR1 is MNHEY and CDR2 is SMNVEV (reference sequence). The CDR3 length is 13 residues. The CDR3 loop is CASSPNAPQPQHF. In nucleotides, the CDR3 is TGTGCCAGCAGTCCCAATGCCCCTCAGCCCCAGCATTTT.

This clonotype appeared many times. The chain joins TRBV28 to TRBJ1-1; D may be TRBD1 (6 bases). V lost 6 bases and J 0 bases, leaving 20 bases between the germline ends. CDR3 length: 17 amino acids. Germline V gene lookup returns CDR1 MDHEN and CDR2 SYDVKM. The chain's CDR3 is CASSLPRQGPMNTEAFF. CDR3 bases: TGTGCCAGCAGCCTTCCCCGGCAGGGGCCTATGAACACTGAAGCTTTCTTT. Full variable domain (remainder filled in from reference TRBV28 and TRBJ1-1): DVKVTQSSRYLVKRTGEKVFLECVQDMDHENMFWYRQDPGLGLRLIYFSYDVKMKEKGDIPEGYSVSREKKERFSLILESASTNQTSMYLCASSLPRQGPMNTEAFFGQGTRLTVV.

In its sample, this clonotype was seen many times. The chain carries TRBV5-1 and TRBJ2-7; TRBD1 matches at 12 bases. The germline CDR1 and CDR2 sequences are SGHRS and YFSETQ. J was trimmed by 7 bases and V by 2 bases; bases with no gene match: 10. The CDR3 totals 16 residues. The CDR3 region has the DNA TGCGCCAGCAGCTTAATGCCGGGACAGGGGGCGGAGGAGCAGTACTTC. Encoded protein: CASSLMPGQGAEEQYF.

This clonotype has a count of ten or more. This chain joins TRBV4-1 and TRBJ1-1; a possible D gene is TRBD1 (6 bases). This CDR3 is built from 16 residues. Germline CDR1 is MGHRA and CDR2 is YSYEKL. V was trimmed by 5 bases and J by 1 base, leaving 17 bases between them. This CDR3 reads CASSTQPGAQNTEAFF. The CDR3 DNA is TGCGCCAGCAGCACCCAGCCGGGGGCACAGAACACTGAAGCTTTCTTT.

This clonotype was detected ten times or more. The chain is built from TRBV4-2 and TRBJ2-7, with D perhaps TRBD1 (6 bases). In germline, CDR1 is LGHNA, CDR2 YNFKEQ. The CDR3 covers 17 residues. V was clipped by 3 bases and J by 3 bases, with 21 bases between them. For the CDR3, the DNA is TGTGCCAGCAGCCACCCCCTAACAGGGAGTAGGGGCTACGAGCAGTACTTC. Translated: CASSHPLTGSRGYEQYF.

This chain joins TRBV28 and TRBJ1-1; D call uncertain. Germline V gene data show CDR1 as MDHEN and CDR2 as SYDVKM. With 7 bases removed from V and 8 bases from J, the gap between germline ends came to 17 bases. The CDR3 spans 13 residues. In DNA, the CDR3 is TGTGCCAGCACCTTAGGGTACCGAAGGGAAGCTTTCTTT. It translates to CASTLGYRREAFF.

This clonotype was counted at least ten times. The DNA of the CDR3 is TGTGCCAGCAGCGTCACAGGGGCTTCACCCCTCCACTTT. Translating it yields CASSVTGASPLHF. This chain uses TRBV5-6 with TRBJ1-6; 7 bases are a match to TRBD1. In germline, CDR1 is SGHDT, CDR2 YYEEEE. The CDR3 is 13 amino acids. With 4 bases clipped from V and 9 bases from J, the junction kept 4 bases outside the gene matches. The full variable domain, with the rest looked up from reference TRBV5-6 and TRBJ1-6, is DAGVTQSPTHLIKTRGQQVTLRCSPKSGHDTVSWYQQALGQGPQFIFQYYEEEERQRGNFPDRFSGHQFPNYSSELNVNALLLGDSALYLCASSVTGASPLHFGNGTRLTVT.

The chain links TRBV10-3 to TRBJ2-7; D assignment may be TRBD1 or TRBD2 (5 bases each). This CDR3 region has 12 residues. Trimming pared 6 bases from V and 3 bases from J, leaving 9 bases between. The germline CDR1 and CDR2 sequences are ENHRY and SYGVKD. CDR3 bases: TGTGCCATCAGCCGGGACGGCTACGAGCAGTACTTC. Protein: CAISRDGYEQYF.

In nucleotides, the CDR3 is TGTGCCTGGAGCAAGAGAGGCACAGATACGCAGTATTTT. Protein product: CAWSKRGTDTQYF. The V and J genes are TRBV30 and TRBJ2-3; D gene uncertain. This CDR3 is built from 13 residues. CDR1 GTSNPN and CDR2 SVGIG come from the germline V gene (reference sequence). Trimming took off 3 bases at V and 1 base at J, with 8 bases between the two ends. Using reference TRBV30 and TRBJ2-3 for the parts outside the CDR3, the full variable domain is SQTIHQWPATLVQPVGSPLSLECTVEGTSNPNLYWYRQAAGRGLQLLFYSVGIGQISSEVPQNLSASRPQDRQFILSSKKLLLSDSGFYLCAWSKRGTDTQYFGPGTRLTVL.

The sample holds a few counts of this clonotype. The V gene is TRBV20-1, the J gene TRBJ2-7, with D tentatively TRBD2 (5 bases). Per the germline V gene, CDR1 is DFQATT and CDR2 is SNEGSKA (reference sequence). This CDR3 is 15 amino acids long. V lost 0 bases and J lost 0, with 12 bases in between. CDR3 in amino acids: CSARDYGVSSYEQYF. Written as DNA, the CDR3 is TGCAGTGCTAGAGATTACGGGGTTAGCTCCTACGAGCAGTACTTC.

This clonotype was picked up many times. The chain uses TRBV4-1 and TRBJ2-7, with a possible D match to TRBD2 (5 bases). This CDR3 region has 12 residues. The ends were cut back, 3 bases at V and 9 bases at J, with 12 bases in the middle. Germline CDR1 and CDR2: MGHRA and YSYEKL. In DNA form, the CDR3 reads TGCGCCAGCAGCCACCCAGGAAGCGGGCAGTACTTC. The encoded protein is CASSHPGSGQYF.

This clonotype has a handful of counts. The J gene is TRBJ2-3, the V gene TRBV20-1; D may correspond to TRBD1 or TRBD2 (5 bases each). The CDR3 is made up of 12 amino acids. The germline gives CDR1 DFQATT, CDR2 SNEGSKA (reference sequence). The germline V and J ends were trimmed by 3 bases and 6 bases, with 10 bases remaining between them. The CDR3, as DNA: TGCAGTGCTAGTCCAGGGACGGATACGCAGTATTTT. The encoded protein is CSASPGTDTQYF.

This clonotype has at least ten counts. This chain uses TRBV10-3 with TRBJ1-1; 10 nucleotides align to TRBD1. J lost 0 bases, V lost 3 bases, and 4 bases had no gene match. The CDR3 loop spans 16 amino acids. Germline CDR1 and CDR2: ENHRY and SYGVKD. The CDR3 protein is CAISEGTGVLNTEAFF. The CDR3, as DNA: TGTGCCATCAGTGAAGGGACAGGGGTGTTGAACACTGAAGCTTTCTTT.

This clonotype occurred a few times. This chain connects TRBV20-1 to TRBJ1-4, with D unresolved. The CDR3 spans 14 residues. V lost 3 bases, J lost 5 bases, and 13 bases lay in between. Germline assignment: CDR1 DFQATT and CDR2 SNEGSKA (reference sequence). CDR3 sequence: CSARGGLINEKLFF. The CDR3 DNA sequence: TGCAGTGCTAGGGGAGGACTTATCAATGAAAAACTGTTTTTT.

The genes are TRBV4-2 and TRBJ2-6, with TRBD2 matching over 9 bases. V shed 0 bases and J 9 bases; nucleotides not matched to a gene: 6. Germline V gene data show CDR1 as LGHNA and CDR2 as YNFKEQ. This CDR3 contains 16 residues. Here the CDR3 DNA reads TGTGCCAGCAGCCAAGAGGGGCGGGGGGGAGGCAACGTCCTGACTTTC. This sequence encodes CASSQEGRGGGNVLTF.

This chain joins TRBV28 and TRBJ2-1; D not resolved. Trimming took off 5 bases at V and 8 bases at J, with 10 bases between the two ends. CDR3 size: 12 residues. Germline lookup yields CDR1 MDHEN and CDR2 SYDVKM. The DNA for the CDR3 is TGTGCCAGCAGTCAAAGAGTCTATGAGCAGTTCTTC. Encoded protein: CASSQRVYEQFF.

In this sample, this clonotype turned up many times. The V and J genes are TRBV20-1 and TRBJ2-5; TRBD1 aligns across 8 bases. The CDR3 loop spans 11 amino acids. Looked up from germline, CDR1 is DFQATT and CDR2 is SNEGSKA (reference sequence). For the CDR3, the DNA is TGCAGCCCAGGGGGCGCGGAGACCCAGTACTTC. Translating gives CSPGGAETQYF.

This clonotype was seen many times. The V gene is TRBV2, the J gene TRBJ2-2; 8 bases map to TRBD2. The length of the CDR3 is 15 residues. Trimming cost V 5 bases and J 0 bases; bases outside gene matches: 2. Germline V gives CDR1 SNHLY, CDR2 FYNNEI. CDR3 sequence reads: CASSWGLANTGELFF. The CDR3 nucleotides are TGTGCCAGCAGTTGGGGACTAGCGAACACCGGGGAGCTGTTTTTT.

J is TRBJ2-3 and V is TRBV12-3 or TRBV12-4; possible D gene TRBD2, 5 bases. Trimming removed 3 bases at V and 8 bases at J, with 15 bases between. This CDR3 spans 14 amino acids. CDR3 sequence reads: CASSFRTGATTQYF. CDR3 bases: TGTGCCAGCAGTTTCAGGACTGGAGCGACTACGCAGTATTTT.

This clonotype showed up many times. This rearrangement joins TRBV29-1 to TRBJ2-7; D possibly corresponds to TRBD1 (5 bases). Trimming took off 6 bases at V and 4 bases at J, with 19 bases between the two ends. The CDR3 consists of 14 residues. Germline V CDR1 and CDR2: SQVTM, ANQGSEA. CDR3: CSVSFVAGSYEQYF. CDR3 DNA: TGCAGCGTCTCCTTCGTGGCAGGGTCATACGAGCAGTACTTC.

This clonotype was recorded only once. The chain employs TRBV20-1 and TRBJ2-7, with D possibly being TRBD1 (5 bases). The CDR3 has 11 amino acids. Germline V gene sequence: CDR1 DFQATT, CDR2 SNEGSKA (reference sequence). V was clipped by 7 bases and J by 4 bases, with 11 bases between them. This CDR3 reads CSGLTDYEQYF. DNA of the CDR3: TGCAGTGGTCTGACAGATTACGAGCAGTACTTC.

The rearrangement joins TRBV6-5 to TRBJ2-1, with TRBD2 identical over 12 bases. J gave up 4 bases and V 2 bases, and 3 bases lay outside the gene matches. Germline V lookup: CDR1 MNHEY, CDR2 SVGAGI. The length of the CDR3 is 16 residues. Here the CDR3 DNA reads TGTGCCAGCAGTTACGGGCTAGCGGGGGGGTACAATGAGCAGTTCTTC. It yields the protein CASSYGLAGGYNEQFF.